The sequence of this T cell receptor (beta chain) was determined in a study of T-cell memory formation after mild COVID-19. This clonotype was seen only a few times. The V and J ends lost 4 bases and 7 bases respectively, with 10 bases between them. Germline CDR1 and CDR2: SQVTM and ANQGSEA. There are 11 residues in the CDR3. One entry per CDR3 protein, called by TCRdb with MiXCR from the 5' RACE reads. The repertoire holds roughly 340,000 distinct CDR3 sequences, with around 15% as singletons. The rearrangement uses TRBV29-1 and TRBJ1-2; maybe TRBD1 (6 bases). This clonotype was sampled from a young man who had mild COVID-19 (a few samples of this study predate the infection). Cell type and time point are not known. Sequenced sample: PBMCs or a T cell subset sorted from them (not recorded which). The CDR3 here is CSVGRGSGYTF. The CDR3 nucleotides read TGCAGCGTTGGAAGGGGGTCTGGCTACACCTTC.